This T cell receptor (beta chain) was identified during a study of OX40 agonist ivuxolimab in advanced cancers. Whole-study context: Ivuxolimab is an agonistic anti-OX40 (CD134) antibody, and patients were treated with it.

CDR3 length: 16 residues. Germline V gives CDR1 SGHTA, CDR2 FQGNSA. Trimming removed 2 bases at V and 5 bases at J, with 18 bases between. The study's findings and limits: Among the lowest peripheral clonal expansion occurred in 0.1-3.0 mg/kg partial responders.

Points on this clone: Its antigen is as yet unknown.

Generated by immunoSEQ multiplex PCR, the TCRdb table keeps only in-frame clones and is missing some. The sample carries about 82,000 clones, 85% to 90% recorded once. The chain is built from TRBV7-2 and TRBJ2-5, with D tentatively TRBD1 (5 bases). The TCR originated in an adult with an advanced solid tumor such as melanoma, head and neck, liver or kidney cancer. Sequenced material: CD4+ or CD8+ T cells sorted from blood, taken in a trial of the OX40 agonist ivuxolimab. The CDR3 nucleotides are TGTGCCAGCAGCTTATATGAGTCAGGGCCTCTGGAGACCCAGTACTTC. Translated, it gives CASSLYESGPLETQYF. Using reference TRBV7-2 and TRBJ2-5 for the parts outside the CDR3, the full variable domain is GAGVSQSPSNKVTEKGKDVELRCDPISGHTALYWYRQSLGQGLEFLIYFQGNSAPDKSGLPSDRFSAERTGGSVSTLTIQRTQQEDSAVYLCASSLYESGPLETQYFGPGTRLLVL.